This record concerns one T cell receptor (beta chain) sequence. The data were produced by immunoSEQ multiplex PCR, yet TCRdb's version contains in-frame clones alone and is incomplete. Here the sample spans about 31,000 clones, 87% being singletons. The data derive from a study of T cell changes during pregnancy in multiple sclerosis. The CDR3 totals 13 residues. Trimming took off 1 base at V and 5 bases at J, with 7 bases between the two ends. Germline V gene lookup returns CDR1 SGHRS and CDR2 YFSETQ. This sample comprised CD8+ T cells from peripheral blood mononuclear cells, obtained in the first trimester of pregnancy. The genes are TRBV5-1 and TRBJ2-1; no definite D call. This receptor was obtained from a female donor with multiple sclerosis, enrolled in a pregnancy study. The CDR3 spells CASSLRSNNEQFF. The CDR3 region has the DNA TGCGCCAGCAGCTTGCGCAGTAACAATGAGCAGTTCTTC.